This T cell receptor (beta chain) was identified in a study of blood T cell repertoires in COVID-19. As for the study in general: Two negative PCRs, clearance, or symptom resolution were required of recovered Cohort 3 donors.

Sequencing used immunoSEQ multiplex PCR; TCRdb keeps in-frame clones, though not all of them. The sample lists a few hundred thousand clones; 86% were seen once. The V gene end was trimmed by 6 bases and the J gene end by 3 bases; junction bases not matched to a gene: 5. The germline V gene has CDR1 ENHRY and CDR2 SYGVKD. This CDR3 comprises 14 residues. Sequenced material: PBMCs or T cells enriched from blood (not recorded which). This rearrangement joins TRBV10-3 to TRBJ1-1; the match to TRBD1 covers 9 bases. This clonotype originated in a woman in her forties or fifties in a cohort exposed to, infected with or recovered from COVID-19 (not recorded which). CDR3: CAIRSRTGDTEAFF. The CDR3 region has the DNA TGTGCCATCAGGAGCCGGACAGGGGACACTGAAGCTTTCTTT.